The clone carrying this T cell receptor beta chain was observed once. The authors' processing: Amplified reference gene primers provided the basis for estimating nucleated cell counts. Generated by immunoSEQ multiplex PCR, the TCRdb table keeps only in-frame clones and is missing some. Clone size and V and J calls were adopted from that table, with D and trimming inferred from the DNA. The table has 200,000 to 250,000 clones, almost 90% seen once. The V gene end was trimmed by 1 base and the J gene end by 7 bases; junction bases not matched to a gene: 4. The CDR3 is made up of 15 amino acids. CDR1 and CDR2 from the germline V gene are ENHRY and SYGVKD. The record originates from a study of blood T cell repertoires in COVID-19. The overall study: Sites across the United States, Italy and Spain contributed samples from acute and convalescent COVID-19.

Sequencing used peripheral blood. The clonotype originates from a man between 18 and 29 years old with active or convalescent COVID-19. V gene TRBV10-3 combines with J gene TRBJ1-6, with 7 bases that match TRBD1. In DNA, the CDR3 is TGTGCCATCAGTGAGTTGACAGGGACCAATTCACCCCTCCACTTT. Residues: CAISELTGTNSPLHF.